This T cell receptor (beta chain) was identified during a study of cytomegalovirus exposure and HLA in healthy donors. Study-level findings and limits: It was shown in a later analysis that HLA-associated TCR beta chains were more clonally expanded than other, equally common chains. The presence/absence work took it that sequencing depth was about the same across donors.

PCR primers comprised 60 Vbeta and 13 Jbeta primers. Sequencing was performed with immunoSEQ multiplex PCR; in TCRdb, only in-frame clones are kept and a portion is missing. The sample holds about 120,000 clones, around 66% seen once. As for this clone: Its antigen remains unidentified.

Germline CDR1 LGHNA, CDR2 YSLEER. V lost 1 base to trimming and J lost 5 bases, with 13 bases between them. The CDR3 is made up of 15 amino acids. The chain links TRBV4-3 to TRBJ2-3, with a tentative D call TRBD2 (5 bases). The sequenced material came from PBMCs. The clonotype originates from a man in his late teens or twenties in good health and CMV-seronegative. This CDR3 reads CASSQGGSEGDTQYF. The CDR3 bases are TGCGCCAGCAGCCAAGGGGGATCCGAGGGAGATACGCAGTATTTT.